This TCR beta chain was identified in a study of T cell changes during pregnancy in multiple sclerosis (dated by TCRdb to about 2019). Background for the entire study: Changes in the T cell repertoire over the course of pregnancy were examined in this study in women with multiple sclerosis.

Receptor amplification or capture employed the immunoSEQ multiplex PCR assay. TCRdb re-hosts the immuneACCESS table, in-frame sequences only. Its copies lack some clones; in the studies checked, an unresolved V gene accounts for under half of them, and the cause for the rest is not known. The sample table lists 60,000 to 85,000 clones, more than 85% of them with a count of one. The top ten clones comprise roughly 2% of the sample. There are 15 amino acids in the CDR3, from cysteine to phenylalanine inclusive. Only CDR3 DNA remains: 45 bases, in frame from the first base. Trimming removed 2 bases from V and 2 bases from J, leaving 12 bases between the germline ends. CDR1 and CDR2 were assigned from the germline V gene (reference sequence) as LNHDA and SQIVND. About this clone: Its antigen is unknown. Qualities for individual bases were not recorded, and no much larger clone is one base off.

The specimen comprised peripheral blood, sampled in the first trimester of pregnancy. The sequence is built from TRBV19 and TRBJ2-5, and perhaps TRBD1 as D gene, on 5 matching bases. This clonotype was sampled from a female donor with multiple sclerosis, enrolled in a pregnancy study. The nucleotides are TGTGCCAGTAGTATAAGAACAGGACCGCAAGAGACCCAGTACTTC. The encoded protein is CASSIRTGPQETQYF.